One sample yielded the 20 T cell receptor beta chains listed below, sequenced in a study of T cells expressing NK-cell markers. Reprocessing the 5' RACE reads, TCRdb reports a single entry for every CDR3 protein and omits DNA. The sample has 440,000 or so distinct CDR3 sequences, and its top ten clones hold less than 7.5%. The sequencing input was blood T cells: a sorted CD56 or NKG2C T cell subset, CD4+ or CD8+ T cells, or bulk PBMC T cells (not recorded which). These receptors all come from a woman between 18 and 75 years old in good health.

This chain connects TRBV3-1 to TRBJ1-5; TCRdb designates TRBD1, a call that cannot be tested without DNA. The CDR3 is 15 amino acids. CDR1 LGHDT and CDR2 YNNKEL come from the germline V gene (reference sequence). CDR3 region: CASSQGRDRVQPQHF.

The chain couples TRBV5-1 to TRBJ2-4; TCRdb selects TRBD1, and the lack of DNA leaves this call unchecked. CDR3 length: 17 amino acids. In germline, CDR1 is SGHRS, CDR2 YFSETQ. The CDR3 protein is CASSRSQRQLAKNIQYF.

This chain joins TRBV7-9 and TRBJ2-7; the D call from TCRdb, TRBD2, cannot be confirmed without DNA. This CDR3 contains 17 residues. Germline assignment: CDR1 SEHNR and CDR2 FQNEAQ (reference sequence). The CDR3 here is CASSSNRGAQSLYEQYF.

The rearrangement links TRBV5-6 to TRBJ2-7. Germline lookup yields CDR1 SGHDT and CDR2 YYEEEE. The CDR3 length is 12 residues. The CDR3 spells CASSQRWDEQYF.

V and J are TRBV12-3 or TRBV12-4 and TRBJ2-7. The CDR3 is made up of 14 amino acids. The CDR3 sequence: CASSPQTGPYEQYF.

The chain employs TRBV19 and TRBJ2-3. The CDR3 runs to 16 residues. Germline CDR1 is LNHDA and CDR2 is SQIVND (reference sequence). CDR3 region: CASSIDPYWIGDTQYF. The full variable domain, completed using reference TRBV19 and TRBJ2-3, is DGGITQSPKYLFRKEGQNVTLSCEQNLNHDAMYWYRQDPGQGLRLIYYSQIVNDFQKGDIAEGYSVSREKKESFPLTVTSAQKNPTAFYLCASSIDPYWIGDTQYFGPGTRLTVL.

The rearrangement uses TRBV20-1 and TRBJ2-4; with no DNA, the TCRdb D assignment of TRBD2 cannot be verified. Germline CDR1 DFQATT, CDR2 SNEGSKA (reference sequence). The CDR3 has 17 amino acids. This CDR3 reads CSARDPGLAGGRNIQYF.

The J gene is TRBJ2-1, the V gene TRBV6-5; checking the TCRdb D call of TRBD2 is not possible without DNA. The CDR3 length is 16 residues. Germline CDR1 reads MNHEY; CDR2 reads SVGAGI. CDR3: CASSYGLAGGVNKQFF.

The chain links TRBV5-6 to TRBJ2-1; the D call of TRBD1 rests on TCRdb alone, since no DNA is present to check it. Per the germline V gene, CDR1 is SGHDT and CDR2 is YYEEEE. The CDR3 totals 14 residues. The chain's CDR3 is CASSPTLGGGEQFF. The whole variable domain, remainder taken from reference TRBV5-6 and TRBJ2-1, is DAGVTQSPTHLIKTRGQQVTLRCSPKSGHDTVSWYQQALGQGPQFIFQYYEEEERQRGNFPDRFSGHQFPNYSSELNVNALLLGDSALYLCASSPTLGGGEQFFGPGTRLTVL.

CDR3 loop: CASSLGGADEKLFF. J is TRBJ1-4 and V is TRBV5-1; TCRdb's D call, TRBD1, is unchecked because there is no DNA. The CDR3 covers 14 residues. Germline-derived CDR1 and CDR2 are SGHRS and YFSETQ.

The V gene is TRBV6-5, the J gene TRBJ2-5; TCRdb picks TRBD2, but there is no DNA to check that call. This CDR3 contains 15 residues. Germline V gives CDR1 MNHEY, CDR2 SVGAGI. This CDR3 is CASSYSRASGETQYF.

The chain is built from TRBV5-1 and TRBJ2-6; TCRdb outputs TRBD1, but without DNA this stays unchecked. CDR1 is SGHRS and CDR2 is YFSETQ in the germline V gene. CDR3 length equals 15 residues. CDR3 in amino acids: CASRDSTSGANVLTF.

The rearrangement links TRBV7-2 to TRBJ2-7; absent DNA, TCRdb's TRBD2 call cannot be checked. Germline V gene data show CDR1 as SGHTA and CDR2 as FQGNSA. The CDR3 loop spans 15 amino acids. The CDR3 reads CASSLRGISPDEQYF.

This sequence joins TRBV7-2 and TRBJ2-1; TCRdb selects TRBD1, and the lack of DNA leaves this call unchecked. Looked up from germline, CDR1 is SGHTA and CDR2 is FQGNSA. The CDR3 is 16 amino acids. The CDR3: CASNPNRDRGYNEQFF.

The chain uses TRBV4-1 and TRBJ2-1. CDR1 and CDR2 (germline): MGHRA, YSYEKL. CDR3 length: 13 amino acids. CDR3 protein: CASSQQGYNEQFF.

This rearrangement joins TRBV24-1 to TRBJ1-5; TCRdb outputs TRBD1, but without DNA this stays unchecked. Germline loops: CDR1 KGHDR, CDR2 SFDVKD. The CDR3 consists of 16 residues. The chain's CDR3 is CATSDAGTGYNQPQHF.

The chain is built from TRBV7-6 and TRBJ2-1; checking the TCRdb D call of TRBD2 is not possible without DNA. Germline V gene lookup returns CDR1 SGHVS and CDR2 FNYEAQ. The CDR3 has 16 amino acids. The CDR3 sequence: CASSPRTSGGAGEQFF.

CDR3 protein: CAISWTVLETQYF. The chain uses TRBV10-3 and TRBJ2-5; with no DNA, the TCRdb D assignment of TRBD1 cannot be verified. This CDR3 is built from 13 residues. In germline, CDR1 is ENHRY, CDR2 SYGVKD.

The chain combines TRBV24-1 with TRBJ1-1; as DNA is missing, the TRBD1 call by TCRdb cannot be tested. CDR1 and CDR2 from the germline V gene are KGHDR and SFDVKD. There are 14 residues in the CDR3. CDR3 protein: CATSEATENTEAFF.

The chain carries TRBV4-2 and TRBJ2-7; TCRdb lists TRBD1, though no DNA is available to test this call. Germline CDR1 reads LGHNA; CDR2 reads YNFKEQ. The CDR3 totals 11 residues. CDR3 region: CASIGSGEQYF.